The T cell receptor (beta chain) described here comes from a study of Tregs in tolerant kidney transplant recipients. Broader study findings: Tregs expanded with activated donor B cells seemed most donor-specific. Findings come from small patient numbers and require larger validation. This study did not directly address biological reproducibility.

Germline V CDR1 and CDR2: MGHRA, YSYEKL. V shed 1 base and J shed 5 bases, with 7 bases lying between them. This CDR3 is built from 13 residues. On this clone itself: Its antigen is unknown.

Thawed PBMCs were FACS-sorted into unstimulated CD4+CD25+CD127- regulatory T cells, CD4+CD25- non-regulatory cells, CD4 and CD8 cells. TCRdb's table, derived via immunoSEQ multiplex PCR, lists solely in-frame clones and lacks some. The table includes approximately 90,000 clones, approximately 92% detected once. The source is a human donor in good health. The chain couples TRBV4-1 to TRBJ2-3; D gene uncertain. Sequencing was performed on CD8+ T cells from blood. The CDR3 DNA reads as TGCGCCAGCAGCCAAGTCTCCGGAGATACGCAGTATTTT. It encodes CASSQVSGDTQYF.